This T cell receptor (beta chain) came from a study of blood T cells in healthy people across ages. Whole-study findings and limits: Significant beta diversity loss was already apparent by age roughly 43, declining roughly linearly.

Between the trimmed V and J ends, which lost 3 bases and 10 bases, there was a span of 10 bases. Germline V lookup: CDR1 SGHDN, CDR2 FVKESK. This CDR3 is 12 amino acids long. Then a second PCR, running roughly 7 to 11 cycles, was carried out with a sample-barcoded 5' primer and a J-beta primer mix. One entry per CDR3 protein, called by TCRdb with MiXCR from the 5' RACE reads. The sample yields about 1,500,000 distinct CDR3 sequences, roughly 27% seen once. This clonotype was found a few times. What it binds is unknown. This rearrangement joins TRBV14 to TRBJ2-1; D unresolved. The material sequenced was blood. This receptor was identified in a woman aged 25 to 39 in good health. As DNA, the CDR3 is TGTGCCAGCAGCCAGGTTTTCCAGGAGCAGTTCTTC. This sequence encodes CASSQVFQEQFF.